These T cell receptor beta chains were read from a single sample in a study of OX40 agonist ivuxolimab in advanced cancers. Only in-frame clones appear in the TCRdb table, and some are missing; sequencing was by immunoSEQ multiplex PCR. The sample carries 20,000 to 25,000 clones, about 86% recorded once. The starting material was CD4+ or CD8+ T cells sorted from blood, obtained in a trial of the OX40 agonist ivuxolimab. The source is an adult with an advanced solid tumor such as melanoma, head and neck, liver or kidney cancer. The CDR3 runs from the conserved cysteine through the conserved F or W. Each record gives: J gene, clone size, D gene, V gene, CDR3 DNA, CDR3 protein. D genes are given only for firm matches. Size is stated for part of the rows, as once, few or many counts, or as a class when the clone is expanded.

J: TRBJ2-7
size: .
D: .
V: TRBV27
DNA: TGTGCCAGCAGCCTCCGGGACGGACTATCCTACGAGCAGTACTTC
CDR3: CASSLRDGLSYEQYF

J: TRBJ1-4
size: .
D: .
V: TRBV2
DNA: TGTGCCAGCAGTGAAGGCGGGGAGATAACTGAAAAACTGTTTTTT
CDR3: CASSEGGEITEKLFF

J: TRBJ1-1
size: .
D: .
V: TRBV13
DNA: TGTGCCAGCAGCTTAGGCCCCGGGCCTGGCCTCGTTGAAGCTTTCTTT
CDR3: CASSLGPGPGLVEAFF

J: TRBJ2-1
size: .
D: TRBD2
V: TRBV18
DNA: TGTGCCAGCTCACCACCGATGGCTAGCGGGGTATATGAGCAGTTCTTC
CDR3: CASSPPMASGVYEQFF

J: TRBJ2-7
size: .
D: TRBD2
V: TRBV14
DNA: TGTGCCAGCAGTCATAGTTTGCGGGGGTGGGAGCAGTACTTC
CDR3: CASSHSLRGWEQYF

J: TRBJ2-1
size: .
D: TRBD2
V: TRBV15
DNA: TGTGCCACGTGGGGAGGGCTCGGAGGCAATGAGCAGTTCTTC
CDR3: CATWGGLGGNEQFF

J: TRBJ2-7
size: once
D: TRBD2
V: TRBV13
DNA: TGTGCCAGCAGCTCTAGCGGGGGGGCCATCTACGAGCAGTACTTC
CDR3: CASSSSGGAIYEQYF

J: TRBJ2-7
size: .
D: .
V: TRBV7-6
DNA: TGTGCCAGCAGTCCCGACGGCGTTCGCGAGCAGTACTTC
CDR3: CASSPDGVREQYF

J: TRBJ2-3
size: .
D: TRBD2
V: TRBV27
DNA: TGTGCCAGCAGTCACGGGACTAGCGGAGTCACAGATACGCAGTATTTT
CDR3: CASSHGTSGVTDTQYF

J: TRBJ2-7
size: .
D: TRBD1
V: TRBV2
DNA: TGTGCCAGCAGTGAGAGGGACAGCTACGAGCAGTACTTC
CDR3: CASSERDSYEQYF

J: TRBJ2-2
size: .
D: .
V: TRBV12-2
DNA: TGTGCAAGTCGCTTGACCGGGACAGGGGGCCCCGGGGAGCTGTTTTTT
CDR3: CASRLTGTGGPGELFF

J: TRBJ2-7
size: .
D: .
V: TRBV7-8
DNA: TGTGCCAGCAGCTTAGAAGGCGAGAGGCCCACACCCTCCTACGAGCAGTACTTC
CDR3: CASSLEGERPTPSYEQYF

J: TRBJ2-7
size: .
D: .
V: TRBV27
DNA: TGTGCCAGCAGTTTAAATGGGGCTGGGGAGCAGTACTTC
CDR3: CASSLNGAGEQYF

J: TRBJ1-5
size: .
D: TRBD1
V: TRBV2
DNA: TGTGCCAGCAGGGACGGACAGGGGGCGAGGGATAGCAATCAGCCCCAGCATTTT
CDR3: CASRDGQGARDSNQPQHF

J: TRBJ2-7
size: .
D: .
V: TRBV18
DNA: TGTGCCAGCTCACCGGGTCCGGGGGACGAGCAGTACTTC
CDR3: CASSPGPGDEQYF

J: TRBJ2-7
size: .
D: TRBD2
V: TRBV6-5
DNA: TGTGCCAGCAGACCCAGACTAGCGGTCGGCTACGAGCAGTACTTC
CDR3: CASRPRLAVGYEQYF

J: TRBJ2-3
size: .
D: .
V: TRBV27
DNA: TGTGCCAGCAGCTCCCGAATAACGGCAGATACGCAGTATTTT
CDR3: CASSSRITADTQYF

J: TRBJ1-4
size: once
D: .
V: TRBV27
DNA: TGTGCCAGCAGTTTACGGGGGTTAGGAGAAAAACTGTTTTTT
CDR3: CASSLRGLGEKLFF

J: TRBJ2-7
size: .
D: .
V: TRBV14
DNA: TGTGCCAGCAGCCAAGAGAACAGGGCCTACGAGCAGTACTTC
CDR3: CASSQENRAYEQYF

J: TRBJ1-5
size: .
D: .
V: TRBV6-5
DNA: TGTGCCAGTTTAGGACAGAATCAGCCCCAGCATTTT
CDR3: CASLGQNQPQHF

J: TRBJ2-7
size: .
D: TRBD2
V: TRBV2
DNA: TGTGCCAGCCTTAGCGGGAGCTCCTACGAGCAGTACTTC
CDR3: CASLSGSSYEQYF

J: TRBJ2-6
size: .
D: .
V: TRBV27
DNA: TGTGCCAGCCTCTCACTATATCCCTCTGGGGCCAACGTCCTGACTTTC
CDR3: CASLSLYPSGANVLTF

J: TRBJ2-7
size: .
D: .
V: TRBV27
DNA: TGTGCCAGCAGTCGTACCTTACTAGAGGCGTCCTACGAGCAGTACTTC
CDR3: CASSRTLLEASYEQYF

J: TRBJ1-4
size: .
D: .
V: TRBV7-9
DNA: TGTGCCAGCAGCTCCCGGGACTGGGGGGAAAAACTGTTTTTT
CDR3: CASSSRDWGEKLFF

J: TRBJ2-1
size: .
D: TRBD2
V: TRBV5-1
DNA: TGCGCCAGCAGCTTAGCTCCGGGACTAGCGGGCCTCAGGGAGCAGTTCTTC
CDR3: CASSLAPGLAGLREQFF

J: TRBJ2-5
size: .
D: TRBD2
V: TRBV28
DNA: TGTGCCAGCAGTTTAGGCGGCAGCGGGGCACAAGAGACCCAGTACTTC
CDR3: CASSLGGSGAQETQYF

J: TRBJ2-7
size: .
D: TRBD2
V: TRBV19
DNA: TGTGCCAGTAGTACGACGGGACTAACCTTGGAGCAGTACTTC
CDR3: CASSTTGLTLEQYF

J: TRBJ2-1
size: .
D: TRBD2
V: TRBV11-2
DNA: TGTGCCAGCAGCTCGCGACTAGCGGGAGTGGGCTACAATGAGCAGTTCTTC
CDR3: CASSSRLAGVGYNEQFF

J: TRBJ2-5
size: .
D: TRBD1
V: TRBV30
DNA: TGTGCCTGGGAGAGATGGACAGGAGAAGAGACCCAGTACTTC
CDR3: CAWERWTGEETQYF

J: TRBJ2-7
size: once
D: .
V: TRBV6-1
DNA: TGTGCCAGCATCGAGCCCACAGGCCTCTCCTACGAGCAGTACTTC
CDR3: CASIEPTGLSYEQYF

J: TRBJ2-1
size: .
D: TRBD1
V: TRBV19
DNA: TGTGCCAGTAGTATTTCTGATCGAGGGGGCCGTGACAATGAGCAGTTCTTC
CDR3: CASSISDRGGRDNEQFF

J: TRBJ2-7
size: .
D: .
V: TRBV7-6
DNA: TGTGCCAGCAGCTTAAGGAGGGTAGACGAGCAGTACTTC
CDR3: CASSLRRVDEQYF

J: TRBJ2-7
size: .
D: .
V: TRBV6-5
DNA: TGTGCCAGCAGTTGGCAGGTATCCGAGCAGTACTTC
CDR3: CASSWQVSEQYF

J: TRBJ2-7
size: .
D: .
V: TRBV29-1
DNA: TGCAGCGTTGAAATCTGGCAGGGGGGTCCCTACGAGCAGTACTTC
CDR3: CSVEIWQGGPYEQYF

J: TRBJ2-1
size: .
D: .
V: TRBV5-1
DNA: TGCGCCAGCAGCCCTGAAGGTTCCTACAATGAGCAGTTCTTC
CDR3: CASSPEGSYNEQFF

J: TRBJ2-5
size: .
D: TRBD1
V: TRBV7-9
DNA: TGTGCCAGCAGCTACCGGACAGGGGTCGGGGAGACCCAGTACTTC
CDR3: CASSYRTGVGETQYF

J: TRBJ2-7
size: .
D: .
V: TRBV7-9
DNA: TGTGCCAGCAGCCCGACCTCAGCGAGCTACGAGCAGTACTTC
CDR3: CASSPTSASYEQYF

J: TRBJ1-1
size: .
D: .
V: TRBV7-2
DNA: TGTGCCAGCAGCTTGACCGTGAACACTGAAGCTTTCTTT
CDR3: CASSLTVNTEAFF

J: TRBJ2-7
size: .
D: .
V: TRBV6-6
DNA: TGTGCCAGCTCTGAGCCGGGAGAGGGGACCTACGAGCAGTACTTC
CDR3: CASSEPGEGTYEQYF

J: TRBJ2-7
size: .
D: .
V: TRBV4-1
DNA: TGCGCCAGCAGCCAAGTCTCTTCCTACGAGCAGTACTTC
CDR3: CASSQVSSYEQYF

J: TRBJ2-7
size: .
D: .
V: TRBV13
DNA: TGTGCCAGCAGCCCGTTCGGGGACGAGCAGTACTTC
CDR3: CASSPFGDEQYF

J: TRBJ2-7
size: .
D: .
V: TRBV4-1
DNA: TGCGCCAGCAGCCAAGAACCCGACCCCAGCTACGAGCAGTACTTC
CDR3: CASSQEPDPSYEQYF

J: TRBJ2-5
size: .
D: .
V: TRBV11-2
DNA: TGTGCCAGCAGCTTAGGACTAGACAGTAAAGAGACCCAGTACTTC
CDR3: CASSLGLDSKETQYF

J: TRBJ1-1
size: .
D: .
V: TRBV5-6
DNA: TGTGCCAGCAGCCGGGGGAACACTGAAGCTTTCTTT
CDR3: CASSRGNTEAFF

J: TRBJ1-1
size: .
D: .
V: TRBV19
DNA: TGTGCCAGTAGTTTTTTGGGGTACACTGAAGCTTTCTTT
CDR3: CASSFLGYTEAFF

J: TRBJ2-5
size: .
D: .
V: TRBV10-3
DNA: TGTGCCATCAGTGAAGGGGTGGGGGTCGAGACCCAGTACTTC
CDR3: CAISEGVGVETQYF

J: TRBJ1-2
size: .
D: .
V: TRBV6-1
DNA: TGTGCCAGCAGTCCAGGGTTGAGCTATGGCTACACCTTC
CDR3: CASSPGLSYGYTF

J: TRBJ2-1
size: .
D: .
V: TRBV5-6
DNA: TGTGCCAGCAGCTTCGGACAAGACAATGAGCAGTTCTTC
CDR3: CASSFGQDNEQFF

J: TRBJ2-1
size: .
D: TRBD2
V: TRBV2
DNA: TGTGCCAGCACTAGCGGGAACAATGAGCAGTTCTTC
CDR3: CASTSGNNEQFF

J: TRBJ2-7
size: .
D: .
V: TRBV15
DNA: TGTGCCACCAGCAGGGACAACTCCTACGAGCAGTACTTC
CDR3: CATSRDNSYEQYF

J: TRBJ2-2
size: .
D: .
V: TRBV7-6
DNA: TGTGCCAGCAGCTTACCCAGGGGAGGTAGCTTCGACACCGGGGAGCTGTTTTTT
CDR3: CASSLPRGGSFDTGELFF

J: TRBJ2-2
size: .
D: .
V: TRBV5-1
DNA: TGCGCCAGCAGCTTGGCCATCACACCAACCAACACCGGGGAGCTGTTTTTT
CDR3: CASSLAITPTNTGELFF

J: TRBJ2-3
size: .
D: .
V: TRBV2
DNA: TGTGCCAGCCCGACGCGTATGGACAGTGCAGATACGCAGTATTTT
CDR3: CASPTRMDSADTQYF

J: TRBJ2-1
size: .
D: .
V: TRBV6-4
DNA: TGTGCCAGCAGTGAAACGCCTAACAATGAGCAGTTCTTC
CDR3: CASSETPNNEQFF

J: TRBJ2-7
size: large
D: TRBD1
V: TRBV19
DNA: TGTGCCAGTAGTTCACACAGGGGGCCGTCGGTCGAGCAGTACTTC
CDR3: CASSSHRGPSVEQYF

J: TRBJ2-5
size: .
D: .
V: TRBV29-1
DNA: TGCAGCGTTGAAGATAGGGCAGGGATTTTAGAGACCCAGTACTTC
CDR3: CSVEDRAGILETQYF

J: TRBJ2-2
size: .
D: .
V: TRBV19
DNA: TGTGCCAGTAGTATCGGGGGCACCGGGGAGCTGTTTTTT
CDR3: CASSIGGTGELFF

J: TRBJ2-1
size: .
D: .
V: TRBV9
DNA: TGTGCCAGCAGCTCGTCCCCAGGGATATACAATGAGCAGTTCTTC
CDR3: CASSSSPGIYNEQFF

J: TRBJ2-7
size: few
D: TRBD2
V: TRBV9
DNA: TGTGCCAGCAGCGACTCCCATATAGCGGGACCTCAAAGGAACGAGCAGTACTTC
CDR3: CASSDSHIAGPQRNEQYF